Listed below are T cell receptor beta chains from one sample, sequenced in a study of cytomegalovirus exposure and HLA in healthy donors. Method: immunoSEQ multiplex PCR; TCRdb's copy keeps in-frame clones and lacks some. The repertoire holds about 220,000 clones, 75% to 80% seen once, with about 1.7% in the top ten. The sequencing sample was made of PBMCs. All receptors derive from a male donor in good health and CMV-seronegative. The CDR3 runs from the conserved cysteine through the conserved F or W.

V gene	J gene	CDR3 protein
TRBV29-1	TRBJ2-5	CSVRGTVQETQYF
TRBV30	TRBJ1-6	CAWSRRTGESYNSPLHF
TRBV30	TRBJ1-4	CAWSVRQGREKLFF
TRBV27	TRBJ2-1	CASSLGGNEQFF
TRBV7-6	TRBJ2-7	CASSLGGTSGSYEQYF
TRBV5-1	TRBJ1-4	CASSFEGVGEKLFF
TRBV4-2	TRBJ2-1	CASSQTGGSSYNEQFF
TRBV9	TRBJ2-1	CASQQELAGNEQFF
TRBV5-5	TRBJ2-3	CASREPGTGTDTQYF
TRBV28	TRBJ1-1	CASSAAEEAFF
TRBV7-6	TRBJ2-7	CASSLEVVGSYEQYF
TRBV4-1	TRBJ2-7	CASSQVQVNSYEQYF
TRBV11-2	TRBJ2-1	CASSLGTDLGNEQFF
TRBV7-2	TRBJ1-4	CASSLGDRDNEKLFF
TRBV18	TRBJ1-2	CASSPEPGPGGYGYTF
TRBV11-3	TRBJ1-5	CASSLVTRQNQPQHF
TRBV15	TRBJ2-2	CATSRDRPSGRGTGELFF
TRBV7-6	TRBJ2-1	CASSLGSGIGFDEQFF
TRBV5-4	TRBJ1-4	CASSLNPGANEKLFF
TRBV4-2	TRBJ1-2	CASSQERSYGYTF
TRBV7-2	TRBJ2-7	CASSPSGLYEQYF
TRBV7-9	TRBJ2-3	CASSRVLSTDTQYF
TRBV6-5	TRBJ2-1	CASSRQGFQFF
TRBV4-1	TRBJ2-1	CASSQEGASWVYNEQFF
TRBV5-6	TRBJ2-3	CASILAGGSTDTQYF
TRBV5-5	TRBJ2-5	CASSLGGGGYQETQYF
TRBV7-6	TRBJ2-5	CASSSTRGETQYF
TRBV6-5	TRBJ1-1	CASSETGRNTEAFF
TRBV19	TRBJ1-2	CASQNRPNYGYTF
TRBV25-1	TRBJ2-1	CASSPKTGPRNEQFF
TRBV30	TRBJ2-7	CAWSFWLTGGYEQYF
TRBV6-1	TRBJ1-6	CASSELAGNNSPLHF
TRBV5-1	TRBJ2-1	CASSLGQVLSYNEQFF
TRBV19	TRBJ2-7	CASAGTGGGYEQYF
TRBV20-1	TRBJ2-3	CTTRVSDTQYF
TRBV28	TRBJ2-7	CASSLDRRYEQYF
TRBV18	TRBJ2-7	CASSPVASGGSGSYEQYF
TRBV7-6	TRBJ1-3	CASSTSGGNTIYF
TRBV9	TRBJ1-4	CASSGDPRDTPEGSNEKLFF
TRBV19	TRBJ2-1	CASSFPSGIYNGQFF
TRBV6-5	TRBJ1-1	CVTTGNTEAFF
TRBV28	TRBJ2-2	CASWGRLATGELFF
TRBV9	TRBJ2-3	CASSPLGTSGRGPDTQYF
TRBV7-9	TRBJ2-5	CSSSFIRQGRETQYF
TRBV11-2	TRBJ2-1	CASSPARYEQFF
TRBV6-5	TRBJ2-4	CASSPRRDIQYF
TRBV27	TRBJ1-2	CASRLRDRDNYGYTF
TRBV7-3	TRBJ2-7	CASSRGQGNEQYF
TRBV7-2	TRBJ1-5	CASSLAAIIGGVQNQPQHF
TRBV7-2	TRBJ1-1	CASSLARGHDTEAFF
TRBV13	TRBJ1-3	CASSPKGGAYGNTIYF
TRBV7-2	TRBJ2-7	CASSLWGASYEQYF
TRBV7-9	TRBJ1-1	CASSLGDRLATEAFF